The source of this T cell receptor beta chain is a study of OX40 agonist ivuxolimab in advanced cancers. Study-wide context: Ivuxolimab was administered intravenously to patients at 0.01 to 10 mg/kg every 2 weeks.

CDR1 MNHNS and CDR2 SASEGT come from the germline V gene. Trimming removed 11 bases from V and 3 bases from J; junction bases left unmatched: 9. CDR3 size: 13 residues. Produced via immunoSEQ multiplex PCR; TCRdb's table is partial and in-frame only. The table shows some 70,000 clones, with about four fifths occurring only once. Notes on this clone: The antigen is undetermined.

Points from the study as a whole: CD4+ and CD8+ blood T cells expanded clonally by week 6 at 0.1 to 3.0 mg/kg.

The sample was CD4+ or CD8+ T cells sorted from blood, taken in a trial of the OX40 agonist ivuxolimab. This clonotype originated in an adult with an advanced solid tumor such as melanoma, head and neck, liver or kidney cancer. The chain employs TRBV6-1 and TRBJ2-7; 8 positions agree with TRBD2. The CDR3 region has the DNA TGTGCCTGCTCACGGGAGGGGTACTACGAGCAGTACTTC. Protein: CACSREGYYEQYF.